This T cell receptor beta chain originates from a study of Ad26.COV2.S vaccination and SARS-CoV-2 variants. Study-wide context: Intramuscularly, Ad26.COV2.S was given either once or twice, 56 days apart.

The CDR3 runs to 14 residues. The germline V gene has CDR1 SGHTA and CDR2 FQGNSA. Trimming cost V 4 bases and J 4 bases; bases outside gene matches: 4. On this clone itself: Its antigen remains unknown.

Findings of the study overall: Non-spike TCR breadth was similar in vaccine and placebo recipients.

Assay used: immunoSEQ multiplex PCR; TCRdb lists only in-frame clones, some missing. Here the sample spans a few hundred thousand clones, around 87% being singletons. Treatment meaning: around 19 received Ad26.COV2.S at low or high dose, single or two shots; five or six received placebo; per-sample allocation not given. After the first vaccine or placebo injection, samples were drawn on day 63. This chain links TRBV7-2 with TRBJ2-1; TRBD1 agrees at 7 bases. This receptor was taken from a person between 18 and 59 years old who received the Ad26.COV2.S COVID-19 vaccine or a placebo. Here the sequenced sample was peripheral blood, taken in a trial of Ad26.COV2.S vaccine versus placebo. The CDR3, as DNA: TGTGCCAGCAGCTCCCGACAGGGATACAATGAGCAGTTCTTC. Its translation is CASSSRQGYNEQFF.